The clone carrying this T cell receptor (beta chain) was recorded a few times. Other DNA sequences in this specimen translate into the identical CDR3. This sample is part of a study of blood T cell repertoires in COVID-19. The wider study: PBMCs, B-cell-depleted T cells, or T cells were the source of the cDNA or gDNA that made up the material.

Profiled with immunoSEQ multiplex PCR; TCRdb holds only in-frame clones, not every one. Among tens of thousands of clones listed, approximately 86% were seen once. The CDR3 sequence is 14 residues long. Germline V gene data show CDR1 as SNHLY and CDR2 as FYNNEI. Germline trimming cut 6 bases from V and 7 bases from J; bases unmatched to any gene: 6. This sequence was found in an elderly woman with acute or convalescent COVID-19. Sequencing used peripheral blood. V gene TRBV2 combines with J gene TRBJ1-6; 7 bases map to TRBD1. DNA of the CDR3: TGTGCCAGCAGACAGGGGTTCGAGAATTCACCCCTCCACTTT. Amino acid sequence: CASRQGFENSPLHF.